This passage covers 28 T cell receptor beta chains from one sample sequenced in a study of blood T cells in healthy people across ages. A second roughly 6 to 11 cycle PCR used barcoded and J-beta primers. TCRdb reanalysed the 5' RACE reads using MiXCR and keeps one entry per CDR3 protein. Among about 1.1 million distinct CDR3 sequences, more than 30% were seen once, and the ten largest hold 13%. Material for sequencing was blood. The origin of the receptors is a man younger than 35 in good health.

This chain links TRBV3-1 with TRBJ2-1; possible D gene TRBD2, 6 bases. The CDR3 contains 16 residues. The germline V and J ends were trimmed by 4 bases and 3 bases, with 16 bases remaining between them. Germline CDR1 and CDR2: LGHDT and YNNKEL (reference sequence). CDR3 amino acids: CASSPQWAGSYNEQFF. CDR3 in DNA: TGTGCCAGCAGCCCTCAGTGGGCGGGGAGCTACAATGAGCAGTTCTTC.

The V gene is TRBV3-1, the J gene TRBJ1-4, with 10 nucleotides matching TRBD1. The CDR3 length is 14 residues. Trimming took 3 bases from V and 6 from J; bases not matched to a gene: 1. Germline V gives CDR1 LGHDT, CDR2 YNNKEL (reference sequence). In DNA form, the CDR3 reads TGTGCCAGCAGCCACGGACAGGGGGATGAAAAACTGTTTTTT. Residues: CASSHGQGDEKLFF.

J is TRBJ1-2 and V is TRBV20-1, with D possibly TRBD1 on 6 matching bases. Germline V CDR1 and CDR2: DFQATT, SNEGSKA (reference sequence). This CDR3 spans 16 amino acids. V lost 0 bases, J lost 6 bases, and 20 bases lay in between. The CDR3 bases are TGCAGTGCTAGAGATTTGGGCAGCTCAGAGGGGGATGGCTACACCTTC. Amino acid sequence: CSARDLGSSEGDGYTF.

This chain uses TRBV20-1 with TRBJ2-3, with a tentative D call TRBD1 (6 bases). This CDR3 is 15 amino acids long. The V end was cut by 3 bases, the J end by 2 bases, with 15 bases between. Germline values: CDR1 DFQATT, CDR2 SNEGSKA (reference sequence). CDR3 bases: TGCAGTGCTAGTCAAGTGGGGGACATCACAGATACGCAGTATTTT. Protein: CSASQVGDITDTQYF.

This clonotype has more than one count but fewer than ten. The chain couples TRBV2 to TRBJ1-5; D remains ambiguous. The CDR3 covers 12 residues. Deletions cut 5 bases from V and 5 bases from J, with 7 bases between. Germline CDR1 SNHLY, CDR2 FYNNEI. DNA for the CDR3: TGTGCCAGCAGTAGAGAGGATCAGCCCCAGCATTTT. It is translated as CASSREDQPQHF. Combining the CDR3 with reference TRBV2 and TRBJ1-5 gives the whole variable domain EPEVTQTPSHQVTQMGQEVILRCVPISNHLYFYWYRQILGQKVEFLVSFYNNEISEKSEIFDDQFSVERPDGSNFTLKIRSTKLEDSAMYFCASSREDQPQHFGDGTRLSIL.

V gene TRBV2 combines with J gene TRBJ1-3, with D hard to call. CDR1 is SNHLY and CDR2 is FYNNEI in the germline V gene. CDR3 length: 15 residues. Trimming left V 3 bases short and J 0 bases short, with 9 bases between. The CDR3 nucleotides are TGTGCCAGCAGTGACGGACGGGTCTCTGGAAACACCATATATTTT. Its protein is CASSDGRVSGNTIYF.

The J gene is TRBJ2-7, the V gene TRBV2; 10 positions agree with TRBD2. The germline gives CDR1 SNHLY, CDR2 FYNNEI. The CDR3 loop spans 17 amino acids. V trimming: 4 bases; J trimming: 7 bases; junction bases outside the gene matches: 16. This CDR3 reads CASSGRSSGSIYNEQYF. CDR3 bases: TGTGCCAGCAGTGGTAGGTCTAGCGGGAGTATTTACAATGAGCAGTACTTC.

The V gene is TRBV29-1, the J gene TRBJ1-2, with D perhaps TRBD1 (6 bases). This CDR3 has 12 amino acids. The V end lost 2 bases, the J end lost 2 bases, and 6 bases lay between the germline ends. Germline V gene lookup returns CDR1 SQVTM and CDR2 ANQGSEA. Here the CDR3 reads CSVERGNYGYTF. Written as DNA, the CDR3 is TGCAGCGTTGAAAGGGGGAACTATGGCTACACCTTC.

V usage is TRBV5-1 and J usage is TRBJ1-2; the D gene is possibly TRBD1 (5 bases). The CDR3 runs to 15 residues. With 4 bases removed from V and 7 bases from J, the gap between germline ends came to 20 bases. CDR1 SGHRS and CDR2 YFSETQ come from the germline V gene. CDR3 nucleotides: TGCGCCAGCAGCCCGACAGCATCCAAAACGGGTGGCTACACCTTC. Translation: CASSPTASKTGGYTF.

The chain links TRBV12-3 or TRBV12-4 to TRBJ2-5; 8 nucleotides align to TRBD1. This CDR3 is built from 12 residues. Trimming at V came to 3 bases and at J to 13 bases, leaving 7 bases not matched to a gene. DNA for the CDR3: TGTGCCAGCAGTTTCAACAGGGGGGTTCCGTACTTC. This encodes CASSFNRGVPYF.

This rearrangement joins TRBV28 to TRBJ1-1; 7 bases align to TRBD1. Germline V gives CDR1 MDHEN, CDR2 SYDVKM. With V trimmed by 3 bases and J by 0 bases, 7 bases remained unmatched. CDR3 length: 16 amino acids. For the CDR3, the DNA is TGTGCCAGCAGTTTCACCGGGACAGCCATGAACACTGAAGCTTTCTTT. It specifies CASSFTGTAMNTEAFF.

The V gene is TRBV29-1, the J gene TRBJ1-2, with D tentatively TRBD1 (6 bases). Trimming took off 2 bases at V and 2 bases at J, with 15 bases between the two ends. There are 15 residues in the CDR3. Germline CDR1 reads SQVTM; CDR2 reads ANQGSEA. CDR3 sequence reads: CSVERAGAVNYGYTF. CDR3 nucleotide sequence: TGCAGCGTTGAACGGGCGGGGGCGGTGAACTATGGCTACACCTTC.

This clonotype was picked up many times. The chain is built from TRBV5-1 and TRBJ2-1, with 7 bases fitting TRBD1. J gave up 3 bases and V 4 bases, and 4 bases lay outside the gene matches. The CDR3 has 14 amino acids. Germline loops: CDR1 SGHRS, CDR2 YFSETQ. The CDR3: CASSPGQIYNEQFF. The CDR3, as DNA: TGCGCCAGCAGCCCGGGACAGATCTACAATGAGCAGTTCTTC.

The rearrangement joins TRBV7-2 to TRBJ1-1; the D is unclear. V lost 11 bases and J 2 bases, leaving 15 bases between the germline ends. Germline loops: CDR1 SGHTA, CDR2 FQGNSA. The CDR3 contains 13 residues. The CDR3, as DNA: TGTGCCGCTCGGGGAGCTCTAAACACTGAAGCTTTCTTT. Translation: CAARGALNTEAFF.

The chain recombines TRBV4-1 with TRBJ1-5; 9 positions match TRBD1. The J segment lost 6 bases and the V segment lost 0 bases, leaving 6 bases of the junction unmatched. CDR1 is MGHRA, CDR2 YSYEKL, per germline. The CDR3 spans 16 residues. In nucleotides, the CDR3 is TGCGCCAGCAGCCAAGAGGTGGGACAGGGAGGTCAGCCCCAGCATTTT. Encoded protein: CASSQEVGQGGQPQHF.

In this sample, this clonotype turned up a few times. The rearrangement joins TRBV25-1 to TRBJ1-1; D perhaps matches TRBD1 (6 bases). Per germline, CDR1 MGHDK and CDR2 SYGVNS. Trimming removed 4 bases at V and 10 bases at J, with 7 bases between. CDR3 length: 10 amino acids. The CDR3 protein is CASSGGGAFF. CDR3 in DNA: TGTGCCAGCAGTGGAGGGGGAGCTTTCTTT.

The chain couples TRBV7-3 to TRBJ2-4; possibly TRBD1 for D (6 bases). The J call is doubtful: the DNA matches TRBJ2-5 better. The CDR3 consists of 14 residues. Germline-derived CDR1 and CDR2 are SGHTA and FQGTGA. The CDR3 DNA is TGTGCCAGCAGCTCCCGGGACACAGAAGAGACCCAGTACTTC. This sequence encodes CASSSRDTEETQYF.

A few counts support this clonotype. V and J are TRBV29-1 and TRBJ2-5; D possibly corresponds to TRBD1 (6 bases). The CDR3 loop spans 15 amino acids. CDR1 is SQVTM and CDR2 is ANQGSEA in the germline V gene. Trimming stripped 0 bases from V and 0 bases from J, with 11 bases between. The CDR3 sequence is CSVEEPGTYQETQYF. CDR3 coding DNA: TGCAGCGTTGAAGAACCCGGGACATACCAAGAGACCCAGTACTTC.

This clonotype was counted many times. The V and J genes are TRBV29-1 and TRBJ1-2; unclear D gene. The CDR3 contains 14 residues. Germline values: CDR1 SQVTM, CDR2 ANQGSEA. V gave up 5 bases and J gave up 0 bases, with 13 bases separating them. The CDR3 DNA is TGCAGCGTTTACGGCGGATACCCTAACTATGGCTACACCTTC. Translating it yields CSVYGGYPNYGYTF.

A single count supports this clonotype. The chain is built from TRBV11-2 and TRBJ2-5, with a possible D match to TRBD2 (5 bases). The CDR3 loop spans 14 amino acids. The germline V gene encodes CDR1 SGHAT and CDR2 FQNNGV. V shed 1 base and J shed 11 bases, with 17 bases lying between them. The CDR3 sequence is CASSLGQRAREQYF. The CDR3 region has the DNA TGTGCCAGCAGCTTAGGTCAGAGGGCACGTGAGCAGTACTTC.

The chain combines TRBV25-1 with TRBJ2-5; D might be TRBD1 (6 bases). The CDR3 covers 17 residues. V lost 1 base, J lost 0 bases, and 15 bases lay in between. Germline CDR1 MGHDK, CDR2 SYGVNS. CDR3 residues: CASSEFLAGEYQETQYF. In DNA, the CDR3 is TGTGCCAGCAGTGAATTCTTGGCAGGGGAGTACCAAGAGACCCAGTACTTC.

This chain joins TRBV6-6 and TRBJ1-4, with a weak D call TRBD1 (6 bases). V lost 6 bases and J lost 2, with 10 bases in between. Germline V gives CDR1 MNHNY, CDR2 SVGAGI (reference sequence). The CDR3 contains 14 residues. CDR3 loop: CASRHRATNEKLFF. CDR3 DNA sequence: TGTGCCAGCAGACACAGGGCTACTAATGAAAAACTGTTTTTT.

The genes are TRBV4-1 and TRBJ2-1; 8 bases are a match to TRBD1. The J segment lost 6 bases and the V segment lost 3 bases, leaving 13 bases of the junction unmatched. Germline CDR1 MGHRA, CDR2 YSYEKL. The CDR3 totals 17 residues. Here the CDR3 DNA reads TGCGCCAGCAGCCACGCCCCCCAGGGGGCTTCATTCAATGAGCAGTTCTTC. Translating gives CASSHAPQGASFNEQFF.

The sample holds a few counts of this clonotype. V gene TRBV4-1 combines with J gene TRBJ2-7; no clear D gene. The CDR3 spans 18 residues. The V end lost 0 bases, the J end lost 3 bases, and 21 bases lay between the germline ends. Looked up from germline, CDR1 is MGHRA and CDR2 is YSYEKL. CDR3 nucleotides: TGCGCCAGCAGCCAAGATCGCGGCGTCAGCCCTCTTTTCTACGAGCAGTACTTC. This gives the protein CASSQDRGVSPLFYEQYF.

There are many counts of this clonotype. This chain links TRBV20-1 with TRBJ2-3; D call uncertain. Germline CDR1 and CDR2: DFQATT and SNEGSKA (reference sequence). The ends were cut back, 4 bases at V and 2 bases at J, with 7 bases in the middle. The CDR3 sequence is 12 residues long. CDR3 in DNA: TGCAGTGCTACCAATATCACAGATACGCAGTATTTT. Its translation is CSATNITDTQYF.

CDR3 loop: CASSHGGRNDIGQFF. The DNA of the CDR3 is TGTGCCAGCAGCCACGGGGGTCGAAACGACATTGGTCAGTTCTTC. The chain links TRBV7-2 to TRBJ2-1, with a tentative D call TRBD2 (6 bases). The CDR3 contains 15 residues. The germline V gene encodes CDR1 SGHTA and CDR2 FQGNSA. The ends were cut back, 5 bases at V and 13 bases at J, with 24 bases in the middle. The variable domain in full, with the rest retrieved from reference TRBV7-2 and TRBJ2-1, is GAGVSQSPSNKVTEKGKDVELRCDPISGHTALYWYRQSLGQGLEFLIYFQGNSAPDKSGLPSDRFSAERTGGSVSTLTIQRTQQEDSAVYLCASSHGGRNDIGQFFGPGTRLTVL.

The V call is TRBV19, the J call TRBJ1-3; D gene ambiguous. CDR3 size: 13 residues. With 7 bases removed from V and 8 bases from J, the gap between germline ends came to 15 bases. CDR1 and CDR2 from the germline V gene are LNHDA and SQIVND (reference sequence). The CDR3: CASIPGEADTIYF. For the CDR3, the DNA is TGTGCCAGTATTCCAGGCGAAGCGGACACCATATATTTT.

V and J are TRBV5-4 and TRBJ1-2; 7 bases fit TRBD1. The germline V gene has CDR1 SGHNT and CDR2 YYREEE (reference sequence). The CDR3 totals 15 residues. The junction had 10 bases not matched to a gene; V was cut back by 4 bases and J by 4 bases. CDR3 protein: CASSPGDRAGYGYTF. The CDR3 nucleotides are TGTGCCAGCAGCCCCGGAGACAGGGCGGGCTATGGCTACACCTTC. The full variable domain, its missing parts supplied by reference TRBV5-4 and TRBJ1-2, is ETGVTQSPTHLIKTRGQQVTLRCSSQSGHNTVSWYQQALGQGPQFIFQYYREEENGRGNFPPRFSGLQFPNYSSELNVNALELDDSALYLCASSPGDRAGYGYTFGSGTRLTVV.